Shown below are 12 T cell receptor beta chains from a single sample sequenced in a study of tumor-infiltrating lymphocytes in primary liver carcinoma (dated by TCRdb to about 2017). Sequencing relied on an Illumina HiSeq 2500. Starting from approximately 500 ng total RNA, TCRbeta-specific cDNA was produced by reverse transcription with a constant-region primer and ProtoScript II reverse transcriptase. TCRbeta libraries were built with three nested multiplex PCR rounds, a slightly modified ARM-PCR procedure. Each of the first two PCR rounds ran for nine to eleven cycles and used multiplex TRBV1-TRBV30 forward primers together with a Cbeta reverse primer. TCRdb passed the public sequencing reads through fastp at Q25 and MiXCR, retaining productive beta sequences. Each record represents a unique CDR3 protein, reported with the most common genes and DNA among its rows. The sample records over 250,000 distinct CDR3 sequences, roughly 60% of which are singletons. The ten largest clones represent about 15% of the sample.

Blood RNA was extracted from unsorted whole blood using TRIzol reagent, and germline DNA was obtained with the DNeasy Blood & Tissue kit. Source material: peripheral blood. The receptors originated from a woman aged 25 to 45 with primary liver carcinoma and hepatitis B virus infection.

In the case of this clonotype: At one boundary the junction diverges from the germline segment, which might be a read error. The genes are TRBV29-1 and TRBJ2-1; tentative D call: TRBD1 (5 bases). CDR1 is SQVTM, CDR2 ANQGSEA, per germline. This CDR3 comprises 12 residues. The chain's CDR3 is CNVVRTYNEQFF. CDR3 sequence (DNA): TGCAACGTTGTTCGGACATACAATGAGCAGTTCTTC.

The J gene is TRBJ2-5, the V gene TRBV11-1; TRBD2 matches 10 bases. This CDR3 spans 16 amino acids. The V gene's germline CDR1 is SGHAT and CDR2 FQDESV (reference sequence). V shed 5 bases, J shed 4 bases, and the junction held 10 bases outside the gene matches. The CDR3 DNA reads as TGTGCCAGCAGCCCAGATGCTAGCGGGGGTCCAGAGACCCAGTACTTC. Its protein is CASSPDASGGPETQYF.

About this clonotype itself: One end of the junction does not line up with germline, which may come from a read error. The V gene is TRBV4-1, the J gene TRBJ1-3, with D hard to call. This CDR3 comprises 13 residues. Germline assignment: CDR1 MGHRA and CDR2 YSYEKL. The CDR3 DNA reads TGCGGCAGCAGCCCCCCTCCTGGAAACACCATATATTTT. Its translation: CGSSPPPGNTIYF.

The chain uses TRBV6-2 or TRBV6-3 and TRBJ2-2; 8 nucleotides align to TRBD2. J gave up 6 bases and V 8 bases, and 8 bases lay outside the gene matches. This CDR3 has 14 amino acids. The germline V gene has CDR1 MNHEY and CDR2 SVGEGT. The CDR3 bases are TGTGCCAGCCGGTCCAGGACTAGCCCCGGGGAGCTGTTTTTT. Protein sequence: CASRSRTSPGELFF.

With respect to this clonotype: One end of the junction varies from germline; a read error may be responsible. The CDR3 sequence is CASRASKYNEQLF. The CDR3 bases are TGTGCCAGCCGAGCTAGTAAATACAATGAGCAGCTCTTC. The V and J genes are TRBV11-1 and TRBJ2-1; D unresolved. This CDR3 comprises 13 residues. The germline CDR1 and CDR2 sequences are SGHAT and FQDESV (reference sequence).

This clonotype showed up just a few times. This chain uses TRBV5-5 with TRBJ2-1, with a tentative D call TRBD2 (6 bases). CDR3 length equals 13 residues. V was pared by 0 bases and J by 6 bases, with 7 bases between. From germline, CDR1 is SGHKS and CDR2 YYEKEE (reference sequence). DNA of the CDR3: TGTGCCAGCAGCTTGGAACTAGCCAATGAGCAGTTCTTC. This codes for CASSLELANEQFF.

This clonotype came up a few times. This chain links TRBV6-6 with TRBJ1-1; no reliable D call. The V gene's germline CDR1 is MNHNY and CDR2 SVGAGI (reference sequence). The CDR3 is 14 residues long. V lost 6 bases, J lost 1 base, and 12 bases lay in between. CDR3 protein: CASSLKAANTEAFF. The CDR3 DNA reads TGTGCCAGCAGCCTCAAGGCCGCGAACACTGAAGCTTTCTTT.

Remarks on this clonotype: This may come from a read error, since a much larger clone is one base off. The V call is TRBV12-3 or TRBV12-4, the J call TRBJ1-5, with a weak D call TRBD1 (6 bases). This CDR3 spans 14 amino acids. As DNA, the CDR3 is TGTGCCAGCAGCCTAGGGGGTTCAGGACAGCCCCGGCATTTT. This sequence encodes CASSLGGSGQPRHF.

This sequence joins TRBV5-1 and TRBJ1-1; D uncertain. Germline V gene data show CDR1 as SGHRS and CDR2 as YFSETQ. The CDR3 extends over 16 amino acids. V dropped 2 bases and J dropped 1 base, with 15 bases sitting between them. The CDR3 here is CASSLNAGLRNTEAFF. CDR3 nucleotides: TGCGCCAGCAGCTTAAATGCGGGGTTAAGGAACACTGAAGCTTTCTTT.

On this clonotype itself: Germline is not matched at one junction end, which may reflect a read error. CDR3: CASSYRGTPDTLYF. CDR3 coding DNA: TGTGCCAGCAGTTACAGGGGTACCCCAGATACGCTGTATTTT. The chain employs TRBV6-5 and TRBJ2-3; TRBD1 might be the D (5 bases). CDR1 and CDR2 from the germline V gene are MNHEY and SVGAGI. This CDR3 has 14 residues.

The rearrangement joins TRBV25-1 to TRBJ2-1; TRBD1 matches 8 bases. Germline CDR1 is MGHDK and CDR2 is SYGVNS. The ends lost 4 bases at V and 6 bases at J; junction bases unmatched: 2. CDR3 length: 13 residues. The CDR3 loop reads CASSGQGFNEQFF. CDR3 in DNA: TGTGCCAGCAGTGGACAGGGGTTCAATGAGCAGTTCTTC. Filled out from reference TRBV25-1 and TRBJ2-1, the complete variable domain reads EADIYQTPRYLVIGTGKKITLECSQTMGHDKMYWYQQDPGMELHLIHYSYGVNSTEKGDLSSESTVSRIRTEHFPLTLESARPSHTSQYLCASSGQGFNEQFFGPGTRLTVL.

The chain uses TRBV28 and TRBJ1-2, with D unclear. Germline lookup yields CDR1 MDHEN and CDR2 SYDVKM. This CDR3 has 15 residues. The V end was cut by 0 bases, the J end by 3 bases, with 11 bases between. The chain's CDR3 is CASSLWRRSDYGYTF. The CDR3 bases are TGTGCCAGCAGTTTATGGCGGAGGTCAGACTATGGCTACACCTTC.